The 18 T cell receptor beta chains below come from one sample, sequenced in a study of shared clonotypes between healthy human individuals. Naive CD8 cells, CD45RO-negative and positively selected for CCR7, excluded terminally differentiated effector memory CD45RA+ cells. Sequencing used immunoSEQ multiplex PCR; TCRdb keeps in-frame clones, though not all of them. The sample lists roughly 890,000 clones, around 92% occurring once. Sequencing used naive CD8+ T cells sorted from blood. These receptor sequences come from a man in his thirties or forties in good health.

The V gene is TRBV10-3, the J gene TRBJ2-3; 9 bases map to TRBD2. Germline assignment: CDR1 ENHRY and CDR2 SYGVKD. V lost 6 bases and J lost 5; bases outside the gene matches: 6. This CDR3 has 14 residues. The CDR3 reads CAIRGLAMLDTQYF. The DNA of the CDR3 is TGTGCCATCAGAGGACTAGCGATGCTAGATACGCAGTATTTT.

The chain couples TRBV28 to TRBJ2-1; 8 nucleotides agree with TRBD1. V was clipped by 8 bases and J by 4 bases; unmatched bases: 4. The CDR3 is made up of 13 amino acids. CDR1 is MDHEN, CDR2 SYDVKM, per germline. CDR3 bases: TGTGCCAGCCGGGACAGGAGATACAATGAGCAGTTCTTC. Protein sequence: CASRDRRYNEQFF.

This sequence joins TRBV4-3 and TRBJ2-3; D remains ambiguous. This CDR3 comprises 15 residues. Germline CDR1 reads LGHNA; CDR2 reads YSLEER. V lost 4 bases to trimming and J lost 2 bases, with 13 bases between them. CDR3 nucleotides: TGCGCCAGCAGCCGGGAAGACTCTCCCACAGATACGCAGTATTTT. This translates into CASSREDSPTDTQYF.

The chain recombines TRBV9 with TRBJ2-1; TRBD1 matches 10 bases. CDR1 and CDR2 (germline): SGDLS, YYNGEE. Unmatched junction bases numbered 9, after V lost 3 bases and J lost 9 bases. The CDR3 length is 15 residues. The CDR3 protein is CASSEHGTGDGEQFF. The CDR3 bases are TGTGCCAGCAGCGAACACGGGACAGGGGACGGTGAGCAGTTCTTC.

This chain connects TRBV10-3 to TRBJ1-3, with TRBD1 matching over 8 bases. V shed 4 bases, J shed 1 base, and the junction held 3 bases outside the gene matches. Germline V lookup: CDR1 ENHRY, CDR2 SYGVKD. The CDR3 totals 15 residues. The CDR3 nucleotides read TGTGCCATCAGTGGAGACAGGGGTTCTGGAAACACCATATATTTT. Translated: CAISGDRGSGNTIYF.

The gene calls are TRBV5-5 and TRBJ2-5; D possibly corresponds to TRBD2 (6 bases). The V gene lost 7 bases and the J gene lost 2 bases, with 18 bases spanning the gap. This CDR3 spans 15 amino acids. Germline values: CDR1 SGHKS, CDR2 YYEKEE (reference sequence). This CDR3 reads CASRPRAGSQETQYF. CDR3 in DNA: TGTGCCAGCCGCCCCCGGGCGGGATCGCAAGAGACCCAGTACTTC.

The chain recombines TRBV19 with TRBJ2-5; the D gene is possibly TRBD2 (5 bases). V lost 6 bases and J lost 1, with 15 bases in between. The CDR3 is made up of 15 amino acids. Germline V gene lookup returns CDR1 LNHDA and CDR2 SQIVND (reference sequence). The chain's CDR3 is CASSPGVGIQETQYF. In nucleotides, the CDR3 is TGTGCCAGTAGCCCCGGGGTTGGGATCCAAGAGACCCAGTACTTC.

Of note for this clone: Germline and junction disagree at one end, which may indicate a read error. The V gene is TRBV4-1, the J gene TRBJ1-1, with D perhaps matching TRBD1 (5 bases). The CDR3 totals 11 residues. The germline V gene has CDR1 MGHRA and CDR2 YSYEKL. The CDR3 reads CASSNGRGVRF. DNA of the CDR3: TGCGCCAGCAGCAATGGCCGGGGGGTGAGGTTT.

The chain recombines TRBV28 with TRBJ2-1; 9 bases agree with TRBD2. Per germline, CDR1 MDHEN and CDR2 SYDVKM. The V gene end was trimmed by 8 bases and the J gene end by 8 bases; junction bases not matched to a gene: 16. CDR3 size: 16 residues. The chain's CDR3 is CASEAPGLAGTDEQFF. For the CDR3, the DNA is TGTGCCAGCGAGGCCCCGGGACTAGCTGGTACGGATGAGCAGTTCTTC.

The rearrangement uses TRBV2 and TRBJ2-1, with 7 bases that match TRBD2. This CDR3 comprises 16 residues. Unmatched junction bases numbered 5, after V lost 2 bases and J lost 1 base. Germline V gives CDR1 SNHLY, CDR2 FYNNEI. DNA for the CDR3: TGTGCCAGCAGTGAAAATCTCGGGGGGTCCTACAATGAGCAGTTCTTC. Protein product: CASSENLGGSYNEQFF.

This rearrangement joins TRBV6-6 to TRBJ2-7; tentative D call: TRBD2 (6 bases). The CDR3 totals 13 residues. V was trimmed by 4 bases and J by 3 bases, leaving 10 bases between them. From germline, CDR1 is MNHNY and CDR2 SVGAGI (reference sequence). The CDR3 here is CASSFGSGYEQYF. CDR3 sequence (DNA): TGTGCCAGCAGTTTTGGTAGCGGCTACGAGCAGTACTTC.

About this clone itself: A junction end diverges from the germline sequence, so it may reflect a read error. CDR3 residues: CASSLVAGFGSEAQYF. The CDR3 DNA sequence: TGTGCCAGCAGTTTAGTCGCGGGGTTCGGATCAGAGGCCCAGTACTTC. The chain is built from TRBV28 and TRBJ2-5; D might be TRBD2 (6 bases). The germline V gene encodes CDR1 MDHEN and CDR2 SYDVKM. CDR3 length: 16 residues. The full variable domain, completed using reference TRBV28 and TRBJ2-5, is DVKVTQSSRYLVKRTGEKVFLECVQDMDHENMFWYRQDPGLGLRLIYFSYDVKMKEKGDIPEGYSVSREKKERFSLILESASTNQTSMYLCASSLVAGFGSEAQYFGPGTRLLVL.

This CDR3 reads CASSGGNSASYNEQFF. The CDR3 DNA reads TGTGCCAGCAGCGGCGGTAATAGCGCGTCCTACAATGAGCAGTTCTTC. V and J are TRBV7-9 and TRBJ2-1; possibly TRBD2 for D (5 bases). In germline, CDR1 is SEHNR, CDR2 FQNEAQ (reference sequence). Trimming cost V 5 bases and J 1 base, with 15 bases left between them. This CDR3 is built from 16 residues.

The rearrangement joins TRBV28 to TRBJ1-3; weak D call: TRBD1 (5 bases). CDR3 size: 15 residues. The V end lost 8 bases, the J end lost 2 bases, and 16 bases lay between the germline ends. Germline CDR1 MDHEN, CDR2 SYDVKM. The CDR3 sequence is CASLLVRGPGNTIYF. As DNA, the CDR3 is TGTGCCAGCTTGTTAGTAAGGGGTCCTGGAAACACCATATATTTT.

This chain links TRBV10-3 with TRBJ2-1, with TRBD2 matching over 11 bases. Looked up from germline, CDR1 is ENHRY and CDR2 is SYGVKD. V gave up 10 bases and J gave up 8 bases; unmatched junction bases: 4. The length of the CDR3 is 12 residues. DNA for the CDR3: TGTGCCACCACTAGCGGGAGATATGAGCAGTTCTTC. It encodes CATTSGRYEQFF.

The rearrangement links TRBV7-2 to TRBJ2-7; 10 positions agree with TRBD2. V dropped 0 bases and J dropped 6; count of bases not matched to a gene: 8. Germline lookup yields CDR1 SGHTA and CDR2 FQGNSA. The CDR3 is 16 amino acids. The CDR3 is CASSLAPGLAGVEQYF. Written as DNA, the CDR3 is TGTGCCAGCAGCTTAGCCCCAGGGCTAGCGGGAGTCGAGCAGTACTTC.

The V and J genes are TRBV7-2 and TRBJ2-1; TRBD2 matches at 10 bases. This CDR3 comprises 15 residues. Germline CDR1 reads SGHTA; CDR2 reads FQGNSA. Losses at the gene ends were 2 bases for V and 4 bases for J; bases not matched to a gene: 2. The CDR3 here is CASSLKREGYNEQFF. CDR3 nucleotide sequence: TGTGCCAGCAGCTTAAAGCGGGAGGGGTACAATGAGCAGTTCTTC.

The gene calls are TRBV13 and TRBJ2-1; 10 nucleotides align to TRBD1. The length of the CDR3 is 15 residues. With 4 bases clipped from V and 7 bases from J, the junction kept 7 bases outside the gene matches. CDR1 PRHDT and CDR2 FYEKMQ come from the germline V gene (reference sequence). CDR3 sequence reads: CASSYTGQGLNEQFF. CDR3 nucleotides: TGTGCCAGCAGCTATACGGGACAGGGGTTGAATGAGCAGTTCTTC.